The 25 T cell receptor beta chains reported below all come from one sample, sequenced in a study of regulatory T cells in long-lasting Graves disease. Arm-PCR of CDR3 regions and iRepertoire HTBI primers were used to build TCR beta libraries. MiXCR was run by TCRdb on the multiplex PCR reads, yielding one entry per CDR3 protein. This sample has around 400,000 distinct CDR3 sequences, with 15% to 18% found just once. Time point of the sample: newly diagnosed GD, antithyroid drugs for less than 3 months. Construction of the TCR library relied on RNA isolated from PBMCs. The specimen comprised peripheral blood mononuclear cells (PBMCs), sampled at new diagnosis, from a patient treated with antithyroid drugs. The source of these receptors is a female donor with Graves disease.

Ten or more counts support this clonotype. Here the CDR3 reads CASSQALRLYGYTF. In DNA, the CDR3 is TGCGCCAGCAGCCAAGCCTTAAGACTCTATGGCTACACCTTC. The V and J genes are TRBV4-1 and TRBJ1-2; no firm D call. CDR1 and CDR2 (germline): MGHRA, YSYEKL. Trimming cost V 1 base and J 4 bases, with 10 bases left between them. This CDR3 spans 14 amino acids.

To note about this clonotype: A single base is all that separates this from a far larger clone, so a read error is likely. The chain employs TRBV6-4 and TRBJ2-2; either TRBD1 or TRBD2 may fit D (5 bases each). The CDR3 runs 16 residues. Trimming pared 5 bases from V and 7 bases from J, leaving 20 bases between. Germline V lookup: CDR1 MRHNA, CDR2 SNTAGT. The chain's CDR3 is CASSRRGPHQHGELFF. In DNA, the CDR3 is TGTGCCAGCAGTAGACGGGGCCCACATCAACACGGGGAGCTGTTTTTT.

The genes are TRBV14 and TRBJ2-6, with D unclear. The CDR3 covers 15 residues. Looked up from germline, CDR1 is SGHDN and CDR2 is FVKESK. V lost 3 bases and J 2 bases, leaving 8 bases between the germline ends. CDR3 region: CASSQGFTGANVLTF. The CDR3 DNA sequence: TGTGCCAGCAGCCAGGGGTTTACTGGGGCCAACGTCCTGACTTTC.

The rearrangement uses TRBV11-2 and TRBJ2-4; D is unresolved. The CDR3 has 13 amino acids. The V gene's germline CDR1 is SGHAT and CDR2 FQNNGV. Trimming removed 3 bases at V and 5 bases at J, with 8 bases between. The CDR3 DNA is TGTGCCAGCAGCTTCTACGGGCAAAACATTCAGTACTTC. Its protein is CASSFYGQNIQYF.

The chain recombines TRBV3-1 with TRBJ2-3, with D perhaps matching TRBD1 or TRBD2 (6 bases each). V gave up 4 bases and J gave up 2 bases, with 16 bases separating them. CDR3 length equals 16 residues. Germline V gene data show CDR1 as LGHDT and CDR2 as YNNKEL (reference sequence). Written as DNA, the CDR3 is TGTGCCAGCAGCCGGGTTCCGGGGGCCCTCACAGATACGCAGTATTTT. Protein sequence: CASSRVPGALTDTQYF.

V is TRBV12-3 or TRBV12-4 and J is TRBJ2-7, with 12 bases fitting TRBD1. Germline trimming cut 5 bases from V and 4 bases from J; bases unmatched to any gene: 9. The CDR3 sequence is 16 residues long. CDR3 nucleotides: TGTGCCAGCAGTACTCGGGACAGGGGGCGATGGTACGAGCAGTACTTC. Encoded protein: CASSTRDRGRWYEQYF.

This clonotype was observed many times. This chain uses TRBV13 with TRBJ1-5; D is perhaps TRBD1 (6 bases). CDR3 length equals 16 residues. Trimming cost V 7 bases and J 5 bases, with 21 bases left between them. Germline CDR1 is PRHDT and CDR2 is FYEKMQ (reference sequence). The CDR3 sequence is CASKRRGFGSDQPQHF. In nucleotides, the CDR3 is TGTGCCAGCAAGAGAAGGGGGTTCGGTAGTGATCAGCCCCAGCATTTT.

This clonotype was counted between two and nine times. CDR3 coding DNA: TGCAGTGCGCCTACACTTGACCGACTCTCTGGAAACACCATATATTTT. This sequence encodes CSAPTLDRLSGNTIYF. This rearrangement joins TRBV20-1 to TRBJ1-3; D gene unclear. The germline V gene encodes CDR1 DFQATT and CDR2 SNEGSKA (reference sequence). V dropped 6 bases and J dropped 0 bases, with 18 bases sitting between them. The CDR3 has 16 residues.

This clonotype appeared many times. The chain combines TRBV3-1 with TRBJ1-5; no clear D gene. Deletions cut 0 bases from V and 6 bases from J, with 12 bases between. Germline V CDR1 and CDR2: LGHDT, YNNKEL (reference sequence). The CDR3 length is 15 residues. CDR3 sequence reads: CASSQDLSLSQPQHF. CDR3 in DNA: TGTGCCAGCAGCCAAGATTTAAGCCTCAGTCAGCCCCAGCATTTT.

This clonotype was recorded at least ten times. The gene calls are TRBV3-1 and TRBJ1-6; the D is unclear. Trimming shortened V by 2 bases and J by 8 bases, and 13 bases separated the two germline ends. The germline gives CDR1 LGHDT, CDR2 YNNKEL (reference sequence). CDR3 length: 15 residues. The CDR3 coding sequence is TGTGCCAGCAGCCAAACATGGAGTGGGGATTCACCCCTCCACTTT. Translation gives CASSQTWSGDSPLHF.

CDR3 nucleotides: TGCGCCAGCAGTGAGGACTCGGACAGGGATATGTATGAGCAGTTCTTC. This translates into CASSEDSDRDMYEQFF. J is TRBJ2-1 and V is TRBV10-1, with 8 bases fitting TRBD1. This CDR3 contains 16 residues. The J segment lost 8 bases and the V segment lost 2 bases, leaving 11 bases of the junction unmatched. The germline V gene has CDR1 WNHNN and CDR2 SYGVQD (reference sequence).

The chain uses TRBV4-2 and TRBJ2-1; D unclear. The CDR3 has 11 residues. In germline, CDR1 is LGHNA, CDR2 YNFKEQ. V was trimmed by 1 base and J by 14 bases, leaving 9 bases between them. CDR3: CASSQGVWEFF. The CDR3 DNA sequence: TGTGCCAGCAGCCAAGGGGTTTGGGAGTTCTTC.

This clonotype was observed at least ten times. This rearrangement joins TRBV27 to TRBJ1-5; unclear D gene. CDR1 MNHEY and CDR2 SMNVEV come from the germline V gene (reference sequence). V gave up 2 bases and J gave up 9 bases, with 11 bases separating them. CDR3 size: 13 residues. The CDR3 here is CASSLDLSRPQHF. CDR3 nucleotides: TGTGCCAGCAGTTTAGATTTATCTAGGCCCCAGCATTTT.

At least ten counts were recorded for this clonotype. This chain joins TRBV7-9 and TRBJ1-1; TRBD1 matches 11 bases. The germline gives CDR1 SEHNR, CDR2 FQNEAQ (reference sequence). This CDR3 comprises 14 residues. The J segment lost 4 bases and the V segment lost 7 bases, leaving 5 bases of the junction unmatched. CDR3 DNA sequence: TGTGCCAGCATTCAAGGGACAGGGGGCACTGAAGCTTTCTTT. Translation: CASIQGTGGTEAFF.

About this clonotype itself: Since a much larger clone is just one base distant, this may be a read error. This chain links TRBV20-1 with TRBJ2-1; 9 bases match TRBD2. The germline V gene has CDR1 DFQATT and CDR2 SNEGSKA (reference sequence). The CDR3 length is 15 residues. CDR3 sequence: CSARDPTSGYNEQSF. The CDR3 coding sequence is TGCAGTGCTAGAGATCCCACTAGCGGGTACAATGAGCAGTCCTTC.

The chain combines TRBV6-1 with TRBJ2-5; D not certain. The germline V gene has CDR1 MNHNS and CDR2 SASEGT. The V gene lost 4 bases and the J gene lost 4 bases, with 13 bases spanning the gap. The CDR3 contains 14 residues. The CDR3 sequence: CASSGRNSGETQYF. CDR3 nucleotides: TGTGCCAGCAGTGGGCGTAACAGTGGAGAGACCCAGTACTTC.

The CDR3 protein is CASSEAGRISYEQYF. The CDR3 DNA is TGTGCCAGCAGTGAAGCGGGACGGATTTCCTACGAGCAGTACTTC. The genes are TRBV6-1 and TRBJ2-7; possibly TRBD1 or TRBD2 for D (5 bases each). Trimming shortened V by 0 bases and J by 1 base, and 10 bases separated the two germline ends. Germline loops: CDR1 MNHNS, CDR2 SASEGT. The CDR3 loop spans 15 amino acids.

This clonotype was seen many times. The genes are TRBV6-2 or TRBV6-3 and TRBJ1-1, with D hard to call. The CDR3 spans 11 residues. Per the germline V gene, CDR1 is MNHEY and CDR2 is SVGEGT. V was pared by 2 bases and J by 7 bases, with 5 bases between. The CDR3 nucleotides read TGTGCCAGCAGTTACGGCAGTGAAGCTTTCTTT. Translated: CASSYGSEAFF.

This clonotype was picked up many times. The rearrangement uses TRBV4-1 and TRBJ2-7; a weak D match, TRBD1 (6 bases). CDR1 is MGHRA and CDR2 is YSYEKL in the germline V gene. The CDR3 is 18 amino acids. With 4 bases removed from V and 0 bases from J, the gap between germline ends came to 22 bases. CDR3 protein: CASSRYSGQGIVSYEQYF. Written as DNA, the CDR3 is TGCGCCAGCAGCCGCTACTCGGGGCAGGGGATTGTCTCCTACGAGCAGTACTTC.

In this sample, this clonotype turned up a few times. This chain joins TRBV13 and TRBJ1-2; weak D call: TRBD1 (6 bases). Germline CDR1 PRHDT, CDR2 FYEKMQ (reference sequence). This CDR3 contains 13 residues. Trimming took 2 bases from V and 7 from J, leaving 11 bases between them. CDR3 sequence: CASSLRDIFGYTF. The CDR3 DNA reads TGTGCCAGCAGCTTACGGGACATTTTTGGCTACACCTTC.

The CDR3 nucleotides read TGCAGCGTCTGTAGCGGTAGCACAGATACGCAGTATTTT. This codes for CSVCSGSTDTQYF. The chain joins TRBV29-1 to TRBJ2-3; D is possibly TRBD2 (6 bases). V was cut by 6 bases and J by 0 bases, with 10 bases left in between. Germline assignment: CDR1 SQVTM and CDR2 ANQGSEA. The CDR3 has 13 residues.

This clonotype has at least ten counts. V and J are TRBV29-1 and TRBJ2-1; 8 positions match TRBD2. Germline values: CDR1 SQVTM, CDR2 ANQGSEA. V trimming: 7 bases; J trimming: 4 bases; junction bases outside the gene matches: 3. This CDR3 comprises 12 residues. CDR3 protein: CSAGGTYNEQFF. CDR3 sequence (DNA): TGCAGCGCGGGGGGGACGTACAATGAGCAGTTCTTC.

This clonotype has at least ten counts. J is TRBJ1-2 and V is TRBV5-1; D gene ambiguous. Trimming cost V 0 bases and J 1 base, with 4 bases left between them. Germline lookup yields CDR1 SGHRS and CDR2 YFSETQ. The CDR3 covers 13 residues. The DNA of the CDR3 is TGCGCCAGCAGCTTGGGCTATAACTATGGCTACACCTTC. Translated, it gives CASSLGYNYGYTF.

This clonotype came up a few times. A much more abundant neighbour one base away suggests this may be a read error. The J gene is TRBJ1-2, the V gene TRBV6-1, with 7 nucleotides matching TRBD1. Trimming took 5 bases from V and 7 from J; bases not matched to a gene: 10. Per the germline V gene, CDR1 is MNHNS and CDR2 is SASEGT. The CDR3 contains 14 residues. The CDR3 is CASSHAPPGGGYTF. The CDR3 nucleotides read TGTGCCAGCAGTCACGCCCCCCCAGGGGGTGGCTACACCTTC.

This chain uses TRBV15 with TRBJ1-2; no clear D gene. The CDR3 is 12 residues long. The V gene's germline CDR1 is LNHNV and CDR2 YYDKDF (reference sequence). Trimming shortened V by 4 bases and J by 2 bases, and 5 bases separated the two germline ends. This CDR3 is CATSIENYGYTF. The DNA for the CDR3 is TGTGCCACCAGCATAGAAAACTATGGCTACACCTTC.